These 14 T cell receptor beta chains originate from one sample sequenced in a study of T cell changes during pregnancy in multiple sclerosis. Measured with immunoSEQ multiplex PCR; TCRdb has only the in-frame clones, and not every one. The top ten hold about 15% of the sample, which has 4,000 to 5,500 clones, 81% seen once. The input for sequencing was CD8+ T cells from peripheral blood mononuclear cells, taken in the second trimester of pregnancy. The receptors shown here come from a female donor in good health, enrolled as a control in a pregnancy study.

The count of this clone is one. The rearrangement uses TRBV11-3 and TRBJ2-3, with D uncertain. The CDR3 contains 17 residues. Trimming took off 1 base at V and 0 bases at J, with 14 bases between the two ends. Germline assignment: CDR1 SGHNT and CDR2 YENEEA. CDR3 protein: CASSLGVAVFSTDTQYF. The CDR3 region has the DNA TGTGCCAGCAGCTTAGGGGTCGCGGTATTTAGCACAGATACGCAGTATTTT.

V is TRBV4-1 and J is TRBJ2-7; D is perhaps TRBD1 (5 bases). The V gene lost 0 bases and the J gene lost 0 bases, with 9 bases spanning the gap. Germline CDR1 is MGHRA and CDR2 is YSYEKL. The CDR3 is made up of 15 amino acids. CDR3 DNA sequence: TGCGCCAGCAGCCAAGAAGACAGTAACTCCTACGAGCAGTACTTC. The encoded protein is CASSQEDSNSYEQYF.

The rearrangement links TRBV28 to TRBJ2-3, with a tentative D call TRBD1 (5 bases). The CDR3 loop spans 16 amino acids. The V end lost 8 bases, the J end lost 2 bases, and 20 bases lay between the germline ends. Germline-derived CDR1 and CDR2 are MDHEN and SYDVKM. In DNA, the CDR3 is TGTGCCAGCGCGCCCCACATCCAGGGTTCCACAGATACGCAGTATTTT. This codes for CASAPHIQGSTDTQYF.

J is TRBJ2-5 and V is TRBV6-1, with 7 bases that match TRBD1. With V trimmed by 6 bases and J by 7 bases, 14 bases remained unmatched. This CDR3 comprises 15 residues. Germline CDR1 MNHNS, CDR2 SASEGT. The CDR3 nucleotides are TGTGCCAGCAGCAACCCCACAGGGGACGTAGGGACCCAGTACTTC. It is translated as CASSNPTGDVGTQYF.

The chain carries TRBV10-3 and TRBJ2-2; TRBD1 matches at 8 bases. The V segment lost 7 bases and the J segment 5 bases; nucleotides outside the gene matches: 15. This CDR3 comprises 17 residues. Per the germline V gene, CDR1 is ENHRY and CDR2 is SYGVKD. The CDR3 region is CAITQFRQGMRTGELFF. In DNA, the CDR3 is TGTGCCATCACCCAGTTTCGACAGGGGATGAGGACCGGGGAGCTGTTTTTT.

The chain links TRBV4-3 to TRBJ2-3, with 9 bases that match TRBD2. Trimming at V came to 1 base and at J to 1 base, leaving 12 bases not matched to a gene. The germline CDR1 and CDR2 sequences are LGHNA and YSLEER. This CDR3 region has 19 residues. CDR3 sequence (DNA): TGCGCCAGCAGCCAAGGGCCTGGGCGGGGGGGAGGCGGCACAGATACGCAGTATTTT. As protein: CASSQGPGRGGGGTDTQYF.

J is TRBJ2-1 and V is TRBV7-2, with 7 bases matching TRBD2. Germline V lookup: CDR1 SGHTA, CDR2 FQGNSA. V lost 5 bases and J lost 3; bases outside the gene matches: 7. The CDR3 consists of 15 residues. The CDR3 nucleotides are TGTGCCAGCAGCCCCGAGCGGGACCTCTACAATGAGCAGTTCTTC. It encodes CASSPERDLYNEQFF.

The J gene is TRBJ1-1, the V gene TRBV11-3; weak D call: TRBD1 (6 bases). CDR3 length equals 14 residues. The ends were cut back, 5 bases at V and 6 bases at J, with 16 bases in the middle. Per the germline V gene, CDR1 is SGHNT and CDR2 is YENEEA. The CDR3 region is CASSPTPGAAEAFF. The CDR3 DNA reads TGTGCCAGCAGCCCCACCCCAGGGGCCGCTGAAGCTTTCTTT.

J is TRBJ1-1 and V is TRBV9; D is possibly TRBD1 (5 bases). In germline, CDR1 is SGDLS, CDR2 YYNGEE. V dropped 3 bases and J dropped 6 bases, with 9 bases sitting between them. The CDR3 consists of 12 residues. CDR3 region: CASSARGSEAFF. CDR3 DNA sequence: TGTGCCAGCAGCGCAAGGGGATCTGAAGCTTTCTTT.

This chain connects TRBV27 to TRBJ1-4, with TRBD1 identical over 11 bases. Germline lookup yields CDR1 MNHEY and CDR2 SMNVEV (reference sequence). The CDR3 totals 16 residues. J gave up 4 bases and V 2 bases, and 3 bases lay outside the gene matches. Written as DNA, the CDR3 is TGTGCCAGCAGTTTAAGGGACAGGGGGGATAATGAAAAACTGTTTTTT. Translated: CASSLRDRGDNEKLFF.

This chain links TRBV6-1 with TRBJ2-1; possible D gene TRBD1, 6 bases. From germline, CDR1 is MNHNS and CDR2 SASEGT. The CDR3 has 14 amino acids. V was shortened by 7 bases and J by 0 bases, with 10 bases between the two germline ends. CDR3 protein: CASITGSSYNEQFF. The CDR3 bases are TGTGCCAGCATTACAGGGAGCTCCTACAATGAGCAGTTCTTC.

The genes are TRBV7-9 and TRBJ1-2; D remains unclear. V dropped 1 base and J dropped 8 bases, with 17 bases sitting between them. The CDR3 is 15 residues long. Germline CDR1 and CDR2: SEHNR and FQNEAQ (reference sequence). The CDR3 DNA reads as TGTGCCAGCAGCTTAGATTCGTGGAGCGTCTCGGGCTACACCTTC. This translates into CASSLDSWSVSGYTF.

The J gene is TRBJ2-1, the V gene TRBV9, with 12 bases matching TRBD2. Per germline, CDR1 SGDLS and CDR2 YYNGEE. With 4 bases clipped from V and 4 bases from J, the junction kept 12 bases outside the gene matches. This CDR3 is 18 amino acids long. The CDR3 loop is CASSFRPTSGSAYNEQFF. The CDR3 nucleotides are TGTGCCAGCAGCTTCCGGCCGACTAGCGGGAGCGCATACAATGAGCAGTTCTTC.

The genes are TRBV5-1 and TRBJ1-1; D ambiguous. This CDR3 is 13 amino acids long. Per the germline V gene, CDR1 is SGHRS and CDR2 is YFSETQ. V lost 0 bases, J lost 4 bases, and 7 bases lay in between. The CDR3 loop reads CASSLGPFTEAFF. The CDR3 nucleotides are TGCGCCAGCAGCTTGGGGCCTTTCACTGAAGCTTTCTTT.